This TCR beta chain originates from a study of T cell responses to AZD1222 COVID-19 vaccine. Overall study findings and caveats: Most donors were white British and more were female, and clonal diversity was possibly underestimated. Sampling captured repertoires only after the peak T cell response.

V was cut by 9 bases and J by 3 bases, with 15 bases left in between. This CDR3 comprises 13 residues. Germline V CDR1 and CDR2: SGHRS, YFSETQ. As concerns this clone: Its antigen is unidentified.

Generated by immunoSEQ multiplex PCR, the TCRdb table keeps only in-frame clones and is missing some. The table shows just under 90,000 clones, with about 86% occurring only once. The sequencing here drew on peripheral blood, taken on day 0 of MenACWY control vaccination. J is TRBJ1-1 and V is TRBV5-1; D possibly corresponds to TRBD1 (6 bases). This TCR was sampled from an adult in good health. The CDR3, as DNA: TGCGCCACCATGGACAGTGGGGACACTGAAGCTTTCTTT. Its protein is CATMDSGDTEAFF.